The T cell receptor beta chain under discussion was sequenced for a study of OX40 agonist ivuxolimab in advanced cancers. Sequencing was performed with immunoSEQ multiplex PCR; in TCRdb, only in-frame clones are kept and a portion is missing. The sample contains approximately 75,000 clones, roughly 84% of which appear only once. The germline CDR1 and CDR2 sequences are ENHRY and SYGVKD. The length of the CDR3 is 11 residues. The V end was cut by 4 bases, the J end by 5 bases, with 5 bases between. This sample comprised CD4+ or CD8+ T cells sorted from blood, obtained in a trial of the OX40 agonist ivuxolimab. The chain combines TRBV10-3 with TRBJ2-5; the D is unclear. The TCR sequence derives from an adult with an advanced solid tumor such as melanoma, head and neck, liver or kidney cancer. This CDR3 reads CAISVGETQYF. The CDR3 DNA reads TGTGCCATCAGTGTTGGGGAGACCCAGTACTTC.